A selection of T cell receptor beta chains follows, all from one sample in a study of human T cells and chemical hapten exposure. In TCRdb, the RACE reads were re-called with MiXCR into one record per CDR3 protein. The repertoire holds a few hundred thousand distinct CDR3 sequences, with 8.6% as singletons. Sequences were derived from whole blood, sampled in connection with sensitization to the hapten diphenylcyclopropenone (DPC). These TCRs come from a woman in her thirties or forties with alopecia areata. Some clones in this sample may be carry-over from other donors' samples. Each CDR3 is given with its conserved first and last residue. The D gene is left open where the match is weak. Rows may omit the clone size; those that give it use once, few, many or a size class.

CDR3 protein: CASSKDKTNQPQHF
CDR3 DNA: TGTGCCAGCAGCAAAGACAAGACCAATCAGCCCCAGCATTTT
V gene: TRBV11-1
D gene: -
clone size: -
J gene: TRBJ1-5

CDR3 protein: CASSTGTSENTDTQYF
CDR3 DNA: TGTGCCAGCAGCACCGGGACTAGCGAAAACACAGATACGCAGTATTTT
V gene: TRBV9
D gene: TRBD2
clone size: many
J gene: TRBJ2-3

CDR3 protein: CASSDPGSGTGDTQYF
CDR3 DNA: TGCGCCAGCAGTGACCCGGGTAGCGGGACGGGAGATACGCAGTATTTT
V gene: TRBV10-2
D gene: TRBD2
clone size: many
J gene: TRBJ2-3

CDR3 protein: CASSLAGPGQGAYEQYF
CDR3 DNA: TGTGCCAGCAGCTTAGCAGGTCCAGGACAGGGGGCCTACGAGCAGTACTTC
V gene: TRBV7-8
D gene: TRBD1
clone size: -
J gene: TRBJ2-7

CDR3 protein: CASSKQSTNTDTQYF
CDR3 DNA: TGTGCCAGCAGCAAACAGTCGACTAACACAGATACGCAGTATTTT
V gene: TRBV7-2
D gene: -
clone size: many
J gene: TRBJ2-3

CDR3 protein: CASSETPAGWGQETQYF
CDR3 DNA: TGTGCCAGCAGTGAAACCCCCGCGGGGTGGGGTCAAGAGACCCAGTACTTC
V gene: TRBV6-1
D gene: -
clone size: -
J gene: TRBJ2-5

CDR3 protein: CASRRIENQPQHF
CDR3 DNA: TGTGCCAGCAGGAGGATCGAAAATCAGCCCCAGCATTTT
V gene: TRBV2
D gene: -
clone size: many
J gene: TRBJ1-5

CDR3 protein: CASSEYLGETQYF
CDR3 DNA: TGTGCCAGCAGTGAATATCTGGGGGAGACCCAGTACTTC
V gene: TRBV25-1
D gene: -
clone size: many
J gene: TRBJ2-5

CDR3 protein: CASSFTADTEAFF
CDR3 DNA: TGTGCCAGCAGCTTTACCGCGGACACTGAAGCTTTCTTT
V gene: TRBV7-9
D gene: -
clone size: many
J gene: TRBJ1-1

CDR3 protein: CASSSRQGAQSTDTQYF
CDR3 DNA: TGTGCCAGCAGCTCTCGACAGGGGGCGCAAAGCACAGATACGCAGTATTTT
V gene: TRBV7-9
D gene: TRBD1
clone size: -
J gene: TRBJ2-3

CDR3 protein: CASSGDLDYEQYF
CDR3 DNA: TGCGCCAGCAGCGGGGACCTAGACTACGAGCAGTACTTC
V gene: TRBV5-1
D gene: -
clone size: -
J gene: TRBJ2-7

CDR3 protein: CTSGKYEQYF
CDR3 DNA: TGTACCAGCGGGAAATACGAGCAGTACTTC
V gene: TRBV6-2/TRBV6-3
D gene: TRBD2
clone size: -
J gene: TRBJ2-7

CDR3 protein: CSARDFTRGNYEQYF
CDR3 DNA: TGCAGTGCTAGAGACTTTACGCGGGGTAACTACGAGCAGTACTTC
V gene: TRBV20-1
D gene: -
clone size: few
J gene: TRBJ2-7